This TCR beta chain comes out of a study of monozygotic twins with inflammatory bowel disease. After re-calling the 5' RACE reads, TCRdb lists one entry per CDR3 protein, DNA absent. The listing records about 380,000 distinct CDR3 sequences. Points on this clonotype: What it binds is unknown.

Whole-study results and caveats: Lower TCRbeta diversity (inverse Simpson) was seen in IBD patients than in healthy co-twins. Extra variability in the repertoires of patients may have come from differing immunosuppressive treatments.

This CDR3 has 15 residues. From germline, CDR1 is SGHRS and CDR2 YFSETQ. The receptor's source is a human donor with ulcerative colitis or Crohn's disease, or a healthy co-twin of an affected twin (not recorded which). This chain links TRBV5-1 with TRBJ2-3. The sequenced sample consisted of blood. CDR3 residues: CASSLSTPSTDTQYF.